The 29 T cell receptor beta chains reported below all come from one sample, sequenced in a study of prognosis after radiotherapy for stage I lung cancer. Genomic DNA served as the source from which two-round multiplex PCR generated TCR beta CDR3 amplicons. TRBV and TRBJ genes each had their own specific primers in first-round PCR. TCRdb re-called the multiplex PCR reads through MiXCR, storing one row per CDR3 protein. The data hold about 22,000 distinct CDR3 sequences, with roughly 40% observed a single time. The specimen was PBMCs, collected before or after stereotactic body radiation therapy (not recorded which). Receptor source: a donor over 45 with non-small cell lung cancer.

The rearrangement links TRBV20-1 to TRBJ1-1, with 9 bases lining up with TRBD1. Germline V gene lookup returns CDR1 DFQATT and CDR2 SNEGSKA (reference sequence). J gave up 1 base and V 8 bases, and 5 bases lay outside the gene matches. The length of the CDR3 is 13 residues. The DNA for the CDR3 is TGCAGTTGTTCACAGGGGGCGAACACTGAAGCTTTCTTT. This gives the protein CSCSQGANTEAFF.

Concerning this clonotype: A single base separates this from a much larger clone, so it may be a read error. V and J are TRBV20-1 and TRBJ2-2; 7 nucleotides align to TRBD1. The germline gives CDR1 DFQATT, CDR2 SNEGSKA (reference sequence). This CDR3 has 19 amino acids. The V and J ends lost 3 bases and 5 bases, in that order; junction bases with no gene match: 21. The CDR3 DNA follows: TGCAGTGCTAGTAAGTGTAGGGTCATCCCCGACAGGGATACCGGGGAGCTGTTTTTT. This gives the protein CSASKCRVIPDRDTGELFF.

In its sample, this clonotype was seen many times. This chain connects TRBV20-1 to TRBJ2-3; TRBD2 matches at 8 bases. V gave up 3 bases and J gave up 4 bases; unmatched junction bases: 9. The CDR3 length is 15 residues. Germline CDR1 DFQATT, CDR2 SNEGSKA (reference sequence). CDR3 nucleotide sequence: TGCAGTGCTAGTGGGAGCGGGAGCGGGGCAGATACGCAGTATTTT. Encoded protein: CSASGSGSGADTQYF.

This clonotype was recorded many times. This rearrangement joins TRBV11-2 to TRBJ2-5; the D call may be TRBD1 or TRBD2 (5 bases each). V lost 1 base and J 4 bases, leaving 7 bases between the germline ends. Germline lookup yields CDR1 SGHAT and CDR2 FQNNGV. CDR3 length: 13 amino acids. The CDR3 region has the DNA TGTGCCAGCAGCTTAGCCGGGACAGAGACCCAGTACTTC. Translation gives CASSLAGTETQYF.

Of note for this clonotype: Mismatch with germline at one junction end may stem from a read error. The chain has TRBV28 and TRBJ1-6; D is ambiguous. The CDR3 has 15 residues. Germline CDR1 reads MDHEN; CDR2 reads SYDVKM. CDR3 in DNA: TGTGCCATCAGTTTAGATCCTGGCAGTAAGTCACCCCCCCACTTT. It is translated as CAISLDPGSKSPPHF. The full variable domain, its missing parts supplied by reference TRBV28 and TRBJ1-6, is DVKVTQSSRYLVKRTGEKVFLECVQDMDHENMFWYRQDPGLGLRLIYFSYDVKMKEKGDIPEGYSVSREKKERFSLILESASTNQTSMYLCAISLDPGSKSPPHFGNGTRLTVT.

This clonotype was counted many times. Possible read error: a much larger clone is one base away. The rearrangement uses TRBV20-1 and TRBJ2-7; 8 bases line up with TRBD2. The V and J ends lost 5 bases and 6 bases, in that order; junction bases with no gene match: 12. The length of the CDR3 is 14 residues. Germline V gene data show CDR1 as DFQATT and CDR2 as SNEGSKA (reference sequence). CDR3: CSASGLAVTSEQYF. As DNA, the CDR3 is TGCAGTGCTTCTGGACTAGCTGTTACCTCCGAGCAGTACTTC.

Turning to this clonotype: The junction and the germline gene differ at one end; a read error may be behind it. The chain is built from TRBV7-4 and TRBJ2-7; D is ambiguous. The CDR3 is made up of 15 amino acids. Germline V CDR1 and CDR2: SGHVT, SQSDAQ. The CDR3 nucleotides read TGTGCCAGCAGCTCCCGTATGGATCCCCTTTACGAGCATTACTTC. As protein: CASSSRMDPLYEHYF.

As to this clonotype: With a far larger clone one base away, a read error is the likely cause. The V gene is TRBV27, the J gene TRBJ2-4; D is possibly TRBD2 (5 bases). The J call may be mistaken, given a closer DNA end match to TRBJ2-5. Germline V gene sequence: CDR1 MNHEY, CDR2 SMNVEV (reference sequence). The CDR3 is 13 residues long. CDR3 nucleotide sequence: TGTGCCAGCAGTTTATCGAGAGGGCAGACCCAGTACTTC. This sequence encodes CASSLSRGQTQYF.

For this clonotype: The junction and the germline gene differ at one end; a read error may be behind it. This chain links TRBV2 with TRBJ2-5, with D possibly TRBD2 on 6 matching bases. The CDR3 contains 14 residues. Germline-derived CDR1 and CDR2 are SNHLY and FYNNEI. The CDR3 nucleotides are TGTCCCAGCAGTGAAGCGGGCTCCTGGGAGACCCAGTACTTC. As protein: CPSSEAGSWETQYF.

Turning to this clonotype: Germline is not matched at one junction end, which may reflect a read error. This chain uses TRBV12-3 or TRBV12-4 with TRBJ2-2, with D possibly TRBD2 on 5 matching bases. This CDR3 spans 15 amino acids. The CDR3 coding sequence is TGTGTCAGCGGTCTAAGCTGGAGGCCCACCGGGGAGCTGTTTTTT. This gives the protein CVSGLSWRPTGELFF.

Comment on this clonotype: The conserved final phenylalanine or tryptophan is absent from the CDR3, which likely points to a read error. Because the CDR3's place on the DNA is in doubt, the DNA is left out and the CDR3 is given as listed by TCRdb. This chain uses TRBV7-3 with TRBJ2-2; the table's D call TRBD2 went unverified against the DNA. Germline V CDR1 and CDR2: SGHTA, FQGTGA. The CDR3 sequence runs 14 residues, both termini included. This chain's CDR3 is CASRSDWNTGEPFS.

Many counts were recorded for this clonotype. The V call is TRBV6-2 or TRBV6-3, the J call TRBJ2-7; 8 bases match TRBD1. J lost 3 bases, V lost 6 bases, and 16 bases had no gene match. Germline V CDR1 and CDR2: MNHEY, SVGEGT. There are 17 residues in the CDR3. The CDR3 DNA follows: TGTGCCAGCAGACACTCGAACCCCGGACAGGGAAGCTACGAGCAGTACTTC. This gives the protein CASRHSNPGQGSYEQYF.

The chain employs TRBV20-1 and TRBJ2-7; no clear D. The germline V gene has CDR1 DFQATT and CDR2 SNEGSKA (reference sequence). This CDR3 comprises 14 residues. Trimming stripped 5 bases from V and 4 bases from J, with 18 bases between. CDR3 in amino acids: CSAPYSGRGYEQYF. CDR3 coding DNA: TGCAGTGCTCCCTACAGTGGTAGAGGATACGAGCAGTACTTC.

The chain couples TRBV6-1 to TRBJ2-1, with a weak D call TRBD2 (5 bases). Germline V gene data show CDR1 as MNHNS and CDR2 as SASEGT. V was shortened by 6 bases and J by 7 bases, with 16 bases between the two germline ends. The CDR3 contains 14 residues. CDR3 region: CASSQDSLVNEQFF. The CDR3 bases are TGTGCCAGCAGCCAGGACTCACTGGTGAATGAGCAGTTCTTC.

This clonotype was observed at least ten times. The V call is TRBV19, the J call TRBJ2-1; TRBD1 aligns across 7 bases. This CDR3 has 15 amino acids. The germline V gene has CDR1 LNHDA and CDR2 SQIVND (reference sequence). V lost 7 bases and J lost 5; bases outside the gene matches: 11. The CDR3 sequence is CASTKDRNLNNEQFF. The CDR3 nucleotides read TGTGCCAGTACCAAGGACAGGAACTTAAACAATGAGCAGTTCTTC.

This clonotype has at least ten counts. This chain connects TRBV28 to TRBJ2-1, with TRBD2 identical over 16 bases. The CDR3 runs to 18 residues. Per the germline V gene, CDR1 is MDHEN and CDR2 is SYDVKM. The V gene end was trimmed by 5 bases and the J gene end by 2 bases; junction bases not matched to a gene: 6. The CDR3 region has the DNA TGTGCCAGCAGTATACTCGGGACTAGCGGGAGGGCCTACAATGAGCAGTTCTTC. This encodes CASSILGTSGRAYNEQFF.

This clonotype showed up many times. V and J are TRBV19 and TRBJ1-2; tentative D call: TRBD1 (6 bases). Germline V gene sequence: CDR1 LNHDA, CDR2 SQIVND (reference sequence). The germline V and J ends were trimmed by 9 bases and 2 bases, with 13 bases remaining between them. This CDR3 spans 13 amino acids. CDR3 residues: CASTPDRNYGYTF. CDR3 coding DNA: TGTGCCAGCACCCCGGACAGAAACTATGGCTACACCTTC. Together with reference TRBV19 and TRBJ1-2, the CDR3 gives the full variable domain: DGGITQSPKYLFRKEGQNVTLSCEQNLNHDAMYWYRQDPGQGLRLIYYSQIVNDFQKGDIAEGYSVSREKKESFPLTVTSAQKNPTAFYLCASTPDRNYGYTFGSGTRLTVV.

The V call is TRBV7-3, the J call TRBJ2-1; 8 bases are a match to TRBD2. The germline V gene encodes CDR1 SGHTA and CDR2 FQGTGA. V trimming: 5 bases; J trimming: 6 bases; junction bases outside the gene matches: 9. The length of the CDR3 is 15 residues. The CDR3 is CASSKAGDRGNEQFF. CDR3 DNA: TGTGCCAGCAGCAAAGCGGGAGACCGTGGCAATGAGCAGTTCTTC.

Many counts were recorded for this clonotype. The chain is built from TRBV5-8 and TRBJ1-5; TRBD1 agrees at 8 bases. The CDR3 is 15 residues long. V was pared by 4 bases and J by 5 bases, with 8 bases of the junction left unmatched. From germline, CDR1 is SGHTS and CDR2 YDEGEE. The CDR3 nucleotides are TGTGCCAGCAGCCGGACAGGGACCGGCGATCAGCCCCAGCATTTT. This codes for CASSRTGTGDQPQHF.

The V and J genes are TRBV5-1 and TRBJ2-7; D may be TRBD2 (5 bases). The germline CDR1 and CDR2 sequences are SGHRS and YFSETQ. This CDR3 is built from 15 residues. The V end was cut by 3 bases, the J end by 6 bases, with 19 bases between. CDR3 DNA: TGCGCCAGCAGCTGGTCAACGGGATCCGCTGCCGAGCAGTACTTC. Translation: CASSWSTGSAAEQYF.

This clonotype appeared many times. The chain carries TRBV5-1 and TRBJ2-5, with 7 bases aligning to TRBD2. The CDR3 is 16 amino acids. Per the germline V gene, CDR1 is SGHRS and CDR2 is YFSETQ. V lost 0 bases, J lost 2 bases, and 7 bases stayed unmatched. CDR3 region: CASSLGTREGQETQYF. DNA of the CDR3: TGCGCCAGCAGCTTGGGAACCAGGGAGGGTCAAGAGACCCAGTACTTC.

This rearrangement joins TRBV5-1 to TRBJ2-6; no definite D call. Trimming stripped 7 bases from V and 0 bases from J, with 5 bases between. The CDR3 runs 13 residues. Germline V gene sequence: CDR1 SGHRS, CDR2 YFSETQ. The CDR3 DNA follows: TGCGCCAGCGCTCACTCTGGGGCCAACGTCCTGACTTTC. This gives the protein CASAHSGANVLTF.

The chain carries TRBV5-1 and TRBJ1-2; D unresolved. Trimming removed 0 bases from V and 8 bases from J, with 11 bases in between. The germline V gene has CDR1 SGHRS and CDR2 YFSETQ. The CDR3 covers 13 residues. The CDR3 coding sequence is TGCGCCAGCAGCTTGGGCGGCGGAGAAGGCTACACCTTC. Translating it yields CASSLGGGEGYTF.

This clonotype was seen only once. This likely reflects a read error, since a far larger clone is one base away. The chain couples TRBV6-1 to TRBJ2-1; D may be TRBD1 (5 bases). The CDR3 totals 14 residues. Trimming took 5 bases from V and 5 from J, leaving 13 bases between them. From germline, CDR1 is MNHNS and CDR2 SASEGT. For the CDR3, the DNA is TGTGCCAGCAGTCCTGCGACAGCGAACAATGAGCAGTTCTTC. It encodes CASSPATANNEQFF.

This clonotype came up many times. This chain links TRBV7-9 with TRBJ1-2; 7 nucleotides line up with TRBD1. This CDR3 contains 14 residues. Trimming cost V 5 bases and J 0 bases; bases outside gene matches: 3. Germline V gene sequence: CDR1 SEHNR, CDR2 FQNEAQ (reference sequence). CDR3 nucleotide sequence: TGTGCCAGCAGCAGGGGGCCGGCTAACTATGGCTACACCTTC. Protein: CASSRGPANYGYTF.

In its sample, this clonotype was seen many times. This sequence joins TRBV3-1 and TRBJ2-7; the D is unclear. Looked up from germline, CDR1 is LGHDT and CDR2 is YNNKEL (reference sequence). There are 14 residues in the CDR3. V was pared by 0 bases and J by 3 bases, with 9 bases between. CDR3 in amino acids: CASSQESYSYEQYF. CDR3 nucleotide sequence: TGTGCCAGCAGCCAAGAAAGCTATAGCTACGAGCAGTACTTC.

Worth noting for this clonotype: A far larger clone is only one base removed, so a read error is likely. This chain joins TRBV6-4 and TRBJ2-7, with D possibly being TRBD2 (6 bases). Trimming stripped 4 bases from V and 6 bases from J, with 16 bases between. Germline lookup yields CDR1 MRHNA and CDR2 SNTAGT. The CDR3 loop spans 14 amino acids. For the CDR3, the DNA is TGTGCCAGCAGTGCCTTGCGGGGCCTCTCCGAGCAGTACTTC. Translating gives CASSALRGLSEQYF.

V usage is TRBV2 and J usage is TRBJ1-2; D call uncertain. V lost 3 bases to trimming and J lost 4 bases, with 12 bases between them. In germline, CDR1 is SNHLY, CDR2 FYNNEI. The CDR3 has 14 amino acids. CDR3 in DNA: TGTGCCAGCAGTGACGGTACAGCTAGCTATGGCTACACCTTC. Protein product: CASSDGTASYGYTF.

Worth noting for this clonotype: A far larger clone is only one base removed, so a read error is likely. The J gene is TRBJ2-3, the V gene TRBV11-1; D is perhaps TRBD2 (5 bases). CDR3 length: 16 residues. The V gene's germline CDR1 is SGHAT and CDR2 FQDESV (reference sequence). CDR3 DNA: TGTGCCAGCAGCCTGGGGATACAGCGGATGGCGGATACGCAGTGTTTT. Encoded protein: CASSLGIQRMADTQCF.